Listed here are 32 T cell receptor beta chains from one sample, sequenced in a study of beta chain features in type 1 diabetes. All of the isolated RNA was reverse transcribed, so expressed TCRB transcripts were sequenced. The protocol was immunoSEQ multiplex PCR, while the TCRdb copy is restricted to in-frame clones and leaves out a portion. The table includes about 250,000 clones, roughly 13% detected once. The sequenced sample consisted of naive CD4+ T cells from blood. These receptors came from a middle-aged woman in good health.

The chain couples TRBV10-1 to TRBJ2-7, with unresolved D. From germline, CDR1 is WNHNN and CDR2 SYGVQD (reference sequence). The CDR3 sequence is 12 residues long. V was shortened by 4 bases and J by 2 bases, with 6 bases between the two germline ends. The CDR3 reads CASSGGTYEQYF. CDR3 DNA sequence: TGCGCCAGCAGTGGCGGTACCTACGAGCAGTACTTC.

A few counts support this clone. J is TRBJ2-3 and V is TRBV9, with TRBD1 identical over 11 bases. The CDR3 has 15 amino acids. V trimming: 0 bases; J trimming: 14 bases; junction bases outside the gene matches: 11. From germline, CDR1 is SGDLS and CDR2 YYNGEE. DNA of the CDR3: TGTGCCAGCAGCGTAGGGCCGACCGGACAGGGGGCATGGTATTTT. Amino acid sequence: CASSVGPTGQGAWYF. Drawing the rest from reference TRBV9 and TRBJ2-3, the complete variable domain is DSGVTQTPKHLITATGQRVTLRCSPRSGDLSVYWYQQSLDQGLQFLIQYYNGEERAKGNILERFSAQQFPDLHSELNLSSLELGDSALYFCASSVGPTGQGAWYFGPGTRLTVL.

CDR3 amino acids: CAITGQDQPQHF. The CDR3 DNA sequence: TGTGCCATCACGGGACAGGATCAGCCCCAGCATTTT. The genes are TRBV10-3 and TRBJ1-5, with TRBD1 matching over 8 bases. The CDR3 length is 12 residues. J lost 5 bases, V lost 7 bases, and 1 base had no gene match. Germline V CDR1 and CDR2: ENHRY, SYGVKD.

The rearrangement joins TRBV5-4 to TRBJ1-2; tentative D call: TRBD1 (5 bases). V was trimmed by 6 bases and J by 2 bases, leaving 17 bases between them. CDR1 is SGHNT, CDR2 YYREEE, per germline (reference sequence). CDR3 length equals 15 residues. DNA for the CDR3: TGTGCCAGCAATCGGGCAGGACAATCAAACTATGGCTACACCTTC. This sequence encodes CASNRAGQSNYGYTF.

This chain connects TRBV7-9 to TRBJ1-6; TRBD1 aligns across 9 bases. The CDR3 contains 14 residues. V was clipped by 8 bases and J by 8 bases; unmatched bases: 7. Per the germline V gene, CDR1 is SEHNR and CDR2 is FQNEAQ (reference sequence). CDR3 residues: CASRQQGADSPLHF. The CDR3 nucleotides are TGTGCCAGCCGGCAACAGGGGGCAGATTCACCCCTCCACTTT.

This clone has a handful of counts. The V gene is TRBV19, the J gene TRBJ1-4; unclear D gene. This CDR3 has 15 amino acids. Per the germline V gene, CDR1 is LNHDA and CDR2 is SQIVND (reference sequence). The V end was cut by 5 bases, the J end by 6 bases, with 16 bases between. DNA for the CDR3: TGTGCCAGTAGTCCCAGACACGGCGGGGATGAAAAACTGTTTTTT. Translating gives CASSPRHGGDEKLFF. Full variable domain (missing parts from reference TRBV19 and TRBJ1-4): DGGITQSPKYLFRKEGQNVTLSCEQNLNHDAMYWYRQDPGQGLRLIYYSQIVNDFQKGDIAEGYSVSREKKESFPLTVTSAQKNPTAFYLCASSPRHGGDEKLFFGSGTQLSVL.

The chain combines TRBV2 with TRBJ1-6, with TRBD1 matching 8 bases. The CDR3 contains 18 residues. The germline gives CDR1 SNHLY, CDR2 FYNNEI. J gave up 8 bases and V 4 bases, and 16 bases lay outside the gene matches. In DNA form, the CDR3 reads TGTGCCAGCAGTGGAGGACAGGGTAGGGGTTTAAGGGATTCACCCCTCCACTTT. The encoded protein is CASSGGQGRGLRDSPLHF. The whole variable domain, remainder taken from reference TRBV2 and TRBJ1-6, is EPEVTQTPSHQVTQMGQEVILRCVPISNHLYFYWYRQILGQKVEFLVSFYNNEISEKSEIFDDQFSVERPDGSNFTLKIRSTKLEDSAMYFCASSGGQGRGLRDSPLHFGNGTRLTVT.

This clone has only a few counts. The chain links TRBV15 to TRBJ2-5; D may be TRBD2 (7 bases). The CDR3 is 13 amino acids. Germline V lookup: CDR1 LNHNV, CDR2 YYDKDF (reference sequence). V gave up 6 bases and J gave up 5 bases, with 13 bases separating them. The CDR3 sequence: CATSRGALETQYF. CDR3 bases: TGTGCCACCAGTCGGGGGGCCTTGGAGACCCAGTACTTC.

The rearrangement uses TRBV5-1 and TRBJ2-3, with a weak D call TRBD2 (6 bases). The CDR3 extends over 15 amino acids. Germline-derived CDR1 and CDR2 are SGHRS and YFSETQ. V was clipped by 4 bases and J by 6 bases, with 18 bases between them. The DNA of the CDR3 is TGCGCCAGCAGCCCTCAGCGGGCCCCCGCGGATACGCAGTATTTT. Amino acid sequence: CASSPQRAPADTQYF. The variable domain in full, with the rest retrieved from reference TRBV5-1 and TRBJ2-3, is KAGVTQTPRYLIKTRGQQVTLSCSPISGHRSVSWYQQTPGQGLQFLFEYFSETQRNKGNFPGRFSGRQFSNSRSEMNVSTLELGDSALYLCASSPQRAPADTQYFGPGTRLTVL.

This clone was seen only a few times. The chain couples TRBV5-6 to TRBJ2-7; 10 bases match TRBD1. Germline loops: CDR1 SGHDT, CDR2 YYEEEE. V lost 4 bases, J lost 3 bases, and 7 bases stayed unmatched. The CDR3 is 15 amino acids. The CDR3 DNA reads as TGTGCCAGCAGCCCTGGAGGGACAGGGGTCTACGAGCAGTACTTC. Translation: CASSPGGTGVYEQYF.

V and J are TRBV6-1 and TRBJ2-5; 8 bases align to TRBD1. The trim removed 5 bases at V and 3 bases at J, leaving 8 bases unmatched. This CDR3 comprises 15 residues. Germline assignment: CDR1 MNHNS and CDR2 SASEGT. The CDR3 sequence: CASSSAGGREETQYF. CDR3 DNA sequence: TGTGCCAGCAGTTCCGCAGGGGGCAGGGAAGAGACCCAGTACTTC.

This clone has only a few counts. J is TRBJ2-1 and V is TRBV7-2; a weak D match, TRBD1 (7 bases). The V gene lost 5 bases and the J gene lost 7 bases, with 18 bases spanning the gap. The germline CDR1 and CDR2 sequences are SGHTA and FQGNSA. This CDR3 is 15 amino acids long. CDR3 in amino acids: CASSLGGLLANEQFF. CDR3 in DNA: TGTGCCAGCAGCCTAGGGGGCCTACTAGCTAATGAGCAGTTCTTC.

The V and J genes are TRBV5-4 and TRBJ2-5; 8 bases fit TRBD2. This CDR3 contains 15 residues. Unmatched junction bases numbered 12, after V lost 4 bases and J lost 7 bases. The germline V gene has CDR1 SGHNT and CDR2 YYREEE (reference sequence). The CDR3 DNA follows: TGTGCCAGCAGCCTGCCGGGTGTGGCGGGGGGGACCCAGTACTTC. Translation: CASSLPGVAGGTQYF.

This clone turned up a few times. The chain is built from TRBV29-1 and TRBJ2-1; TRBD2 matches at 10 bases. This CDR3 is 16 amino acids long. Germline V CDR1 and CDR2: SQVTM, ANQGSEA. V was pared by 1 base and J by 7 bases, with 10 bases of the junction left unmatched. The chain's CDR3 is CSVEGVKRGGWNEQFF. CDR3 nucleotides: TGCAGCGTTGAAGGCGTTAAGCGGGGGGGTTGGAATGAGCAGTTCTTC.

In its sample, this clone was seen a few times. V usage is TRBV4-1 and J usage is TRBJ1-4; 8 bases are a match to TRBD1. J gave up 3 bases and V 4 bases, and 4 bases lay outside the gene matches. Looked up from germline, CDR1 is MGHRA and CDR2 is YSYEKL. The CDR3 contains 15 residues. The DNA of the CDR3 is TGCGCCAGCAGCCGCGAACAGGGGGCTAATGAAAAACTGTTTTTT. Translated, it gives CASSREQGANEKLFF.

V usage is TRBV6-5 and J usage is TRBJ1-3; D remains unclear. V was trimmed by 0 bases and J by 4 bases, leaving 10 bases between them. This CDR3 is 15 amino acids long. CDR1 and CDR2 from the germline V gene are MNHEY and SVGAGI. DNA for the CDR3: TGTGCCAGCAGTTACTCGAGTACAGCCGGAAACACCATATATTTT. This encodes CASSYSSTAGNTIYF.

This clone has just a few counts. The chain employs TRBV7-9 and TRBJ1-2; 7 bases line up with TRBD1. There are 17 residues in the CDR3. J gave up 0 bases and V 1 base, and 8 bases lay outside the gene matches. Per the germline V gene, CDR1 is SEHNR and CDR2 is FQNEAQ (reference sequence). CDR3 amino acids: CASSLGTGALANYGYTF. The CDR3 DNA follows: TGTGCCAGCAGCTTAGGTACAGGGGCTCTAGCTAACTATGGCTACACCTTC.

This chain joins TRBV4-3 and TRBJ1-2; 7 bases align to TRBD1. Germline trimming cut 2 bases from V and 4 bases from J; bases unmatched to any gene: 4. Germline-derived CDR1 and CDR2 are LGHNA and YSLEER. The CDR3 covers 14 residues. The CDR3 loop is CASSQRQGFYGYTF. CDR3 nucleotides: TGCGCCAGCAGCCAACGACAGGGTTTCTATGGCTACACCTTC.

The V gene is TRBV11-2, the J gene TRBJ2-3, with 7 bases fitting TRBD2. This CDR3 contains 13 residues. Germline V gene sequence: CDR1 SGHAT, CDR2 FQNNGV. V lost 8 bases, J lost 1 base, and 3 bases stayed unmatched. CDR3 region: CASGGVGTDTQYF. The CDR3 nucleotides read TGTGCCAGCGGGGGGGTCGGCACAGATACGCAGTATTTT.

V is TRBV27 and J is TRBJ2-1, with 11 positions matching TRBD1. CDR3 length equals 14 residues. V lost 2 bases, J lost 9 bases, and 3 bases stayed unmatched. The germline V gene encodes CDR1 MNHEY and CDR2 SMNVEV (reference sequence). CDR3 sequence: CASSLRDRGGEQFF. The CDR3 bases are TGTGCCAGCAGTTTACGGGACAGGGGGGGTGAGCAGTTCTTC.

CDR3 protein: CASSPGQASSYNSPLHF. In DNA, the CDR3 is TGTGCCAGCAGCCCGGGACAGGCGAGCTCCTATAATTCACCCCTCCACTTT. V is TRBV5-4 and J is TRBJ1-6, with 8 positions matching TRBD1. The length of the CDR3 is 17 residues. Germline CDR1 and CDR2: SGHNT and YYREEE (reference sequence). The V gene end was trimmed by 4 bases and the J gene end by 0 bases; junction bases not matched to a gene: 6.

The V gene is TRBV6-5, the J gene TRBJ2-2; D gene uncertain. The V gene's germline CDR1 is MNHEY and CDR2 SVGAGI. V lost 11 bases, J lost 0 bases, and 10 bases lay in between. The CDR3 is made up of 13 amino acids. In nucleotides, the CDR3 is TGTGCCCACCTAGACGCGAACACCGGGGAGCTGTTTTTT. It is translated as CAHLDANTGELFF.

This clone was counted only a few times. This sample includes further DNA sequences coding for the same CDR3. This sequence joins TRBV7-8 and TRBJ1-2, with unresolved D. The V and J ends lost 1 base and 5 bases respectively, with 8 bases between them. Germline V gene sequence: CDR1 SGHVS, CDR2 FQNEAQ. This CDR3 is built from 13 residues. This CDR3 reads CASSLVPGYGYTF. The CDR3 region has the DNA TGTGCCAGCAGCTTAGTTCCAGGTTATGGCTACACCTTC.

This clone was seen a few times. The rearrangement uses TRBV19 and TRBJ2-7; 7 positions agree with TRBD1. Germline CDR1 reads LNHDA; CDR2 reads SQIVND (reference sequence). The CDR3 is 14 residues long. V gave up 10 bases and J gave up 6 bases; unmatched junction bases: 15. The DNA of the CDR3 is TGTGCCACCTCCCGGACAGGCCCTCCGGGCGAGCAGTACTTC. Its protein is CATSRTGPPGEQYF.

This clone has only a few counts. CDR3 DNA: TGTGCCAGCAGTCAACAGGGGTATGAGCAGTTCTTC. Translation: CASSQQGYEQFF. This chain joins TRBV7-2 and TRBJ2-1; 7 bases match TRBD1. Germline V gene data show CDR1 as SGHTA and CDR2 as FQGNSA. This CDR3 has 12 amino acids. With 6 bases clipped from V and 8 bases from J, the junction kept 4 bases outside the gene matches.

Concerning this clone itself: Within the sample, other DNA sequences also encode this same CDR3. This chain links TRBV7-9 with TRBJ1-1; the D gene is possibly TRBD1 (6 bases). V lost 5 bases and J lost 1, with 11 bases in between. Germline loops: CDR1 SEHNR, CDR2 FQNEAQ (reference sequence). The CDR3 length is 14 residues. CDR3 loop: CASSPGQTNTEAFF. CDR3 DNA sequence: TGTGCCAGCAGCCCGGGACAAACGAACACTGAAGCTTTCTTT.

The chain employs TRBV21-1 and TRBJ2-5; no check of the table's D call, TRBD2, against the DNA was made. TRBV21-1 is deemed a pseudogene. The CDR3 is 19 residues long. DNA of the CDR3: TGTGCCAGCACTCCGCCGGGGGAGCGGGGGGGCCCATTCAACGAGACCCAGTACTTC. Translation: CASTPPGERGGPFNETQYF.

The rearrangement joins TRBV19 to TRBJ2-1, with TRBD2 matching over 7 bases. Germline V gene sequence: CDR1 LNHDA, CDR2 SQIVND (reference sequence). V shed 5 bases and J 2 bases; nucleotides not matched to a gene: 3. The length of the CDR3 is 14 residues. CDR3 loop: CASSEAGPYNEQFF. As DNA, the CDR3 is TGTGCCAGTAGTGAAGCGGGGCCCTACAATGAGCAGTTCTTC.

DNA for the CDR3: TGTGCCACCAGCATAGGACAGGGTAGCACCGGGGAGCTGTTTTTT. This sequence encodes CATSIGQGSTGELFF. The chain is built from TRBV15 and TRBJ2-2, with 8 bases identical to TRBD1. The V segment lost 4 bases and the J segment 4 bases; nucleotides outside the gene matches: 5. Germline values: CDR1 LNHNV, CDR2 YYDKDF (reference sequence). The CDR3 length is 15 residues.

This clone was seen a handful of times. The chain couples TRBV9 to TRBJ2-3; 8 bases line up with TRBD1. V was pared by 1 base and J by 4 bases, with 8 bases of the junction left unmatched. The germline CDR1 and CDR2 sequences are SGDLS and YYNGEE. The CDR3 has 16 residues. In nucleotides, the CDR3 is TGTGCCAGCAGCGTAAGGACAGGGTGGGAGGCAGATACGCAGTATTTT. It specifies CASSVRTGWEADTQYF.

This clone was observed a handful of times. The chain joins TRBV7-9 to TRBJ1-1, with a possible D match to TRBD1 (5 bases). Germline V gives CDR1 SEHNR, CDR2 FQNEAQ (reference sequence). Trimming removed 3 bases from V and 4 bases from J, with 21 bases in between. There are 17 residues in the CDR3. The CDR3 region is CASSFGPRAGKGTEAFF. The CDR3 region has the DNA TGTGCCAGCAGCTTTGGCCCCCGTGCAGGGAAAGGCACTGAAGCTTTCTTT. The whole variable domain, remainder taken from reference TRBV7-9 and TRBJ1-1, is DTGVSQNPRHKITKRGQNVTFRCDPISEHNRLYWYRQTLGQGPEFLTYFQNEAQLEKSRLLSDRFSAERPKGSFSTLEIQRTEQGDSAMYLCASSFGPRAGKGTEAFFGQGTRLTVV.

V usage is TRBV18 and J usage is TRBJ1-1; 8 positions match TRBD1. V shed 3 bases and J 4 bases; nucleotides not matched to a gene: 4. The CDR3 sequence is 14 residues long. Germline CDR1 reads KGHSH; CDR2 reads LQKENI. The CDR3 DNA follows: TGTGCCAGCTCACCCCAGGGGGCGCCCACTGAAGCTTTCTTT. Translating gives CASSPQGAPTEAFF.